One sample yielded the 10 T cell receptor beta chains listed below, sequenced in a study of cytomegalovirus exposure and HLA in healthy donors (dated by TCRdb to the late 2010s). Library preparation was by the immunoSEQ multiplex PCR assay. For the multiplex PCR, a mixture combining 60 forward primers for TCR Vbeta segments and 13 reverse primers for TCR Jbeta segments was used. Here the immuneACCESS table is served through TCRdb, limited to in-frame sequences with V and J called. Missing clones are a known gap in these copies; in checked studies unresolved V genes cover under half, and the rest lacks a known reason. The sample data list under 200,000 clones, and roughly 73% of these were observed just once. Jointly, the top ten make up 4.9% of the sample. Sequenced: PBMCs. The receptors come from a male donor in good health and CMV-seronegative.

J is TRBJ1-4 and V is TRBV18; 8 nucleotides agree with TRBD1. The germline gives CDR1 KGHSH, CDR2 LQKENI. The V segment lost 3 bases and the J segment 7 bases; nucleotides outside the gene matches: 10. This CDR3 spans 16 amino acids. CDR3 bases: TGTGCCAGCTCACCGGGAGGAGGACAGGGAGTTGAAAAACTGTTTTTT. It encodes CASSPGGGQGVEKLFF.

The chain combines TRBV6-5 with TRBJ2-2; 9 positions agree with TRBD1. Germline V gene sequence: CDR1 MNHEY, CDR2 SVGAGI. V lost 6 bases and J lost 5; bases outside the gene matches: 4. The CDR3 spans 14 residues. As DNA, the CDR3 is TGTGCCAGCAGGGGACAGGGCTGGACCGGGGAGCTGTTTTTT. It encodes CASRGQGWTGELFF.

This chain's CDR3 is CASSAIGTANEKLFF. DNA for the CDR3: TGTGCCAGTAGTGCCATAGGGACAGCAAATGAAAAACTGTTTTTT. This chain links TRBV19 with TRBJ1-4, with 7 bases fitting TRBD1. Trimming took 5 bases from V and 5 from J; bases not matched to a gene: 8. CDR3 length equals 15 residues. Germline lookup yields CDR1 LNHDA and CDR2 SQIVND (reference sequence). Full variable domain (rest looked up from reference TRBV19 and TRBJ1-4): DGGITQSPKYLFRKEGQNVTLSCEQNLNHDAMYWYRQDPGQGLRLIYYSQIVNDFQKGDIAEGYSVSREKKESFPLTVTSAQKNPTAFYLCASSAIGTANEKLFFGSGTQLSVL.

The chain recombines TRBV15 with TRBJ2-7, with 10 bases aligning to TRBD2. The CDR3 is 16 residues long. Per germline, CDR1 LNHNV and CDR2 YYDKDF (reference sequence). After removal of 0 bases from V and 2 bases from J, the junction contained 4 bases not matched to a gene. CDR3 coding DNA: TGTGCCACCAGCAGAGACCGGACTAGCGGTACCTACGAGCAGTACTTC. Protein product: CATSRDRTSGTYEQYF.

In DNA, the CDR3 is TGCGCCAGCAGCCTAGACCCCTCTGGGGCCAACGTCCTGACTTTC. Its translation is CASSLDPSGANVLTF. The chain has TRBV5-1 and TRBJ2-6; D is unresolved. The CDR3 consists of 15 residues. V lost 4 bases to trimming and J lost 0 bases, with 8 bases between them. Per germline, CDR1 SGHRS and CDR2 YFSETQ.

The chain combines TRBV10-2 with TRBJ2-5, with 10 nucleotides matching TRBD2. V lost 3 bases and J lost 5; bases outside the gene matches: 9. The CDR3 totals 16 residues. Germline V lookup: CDR1 WSHSY, CDR2 SAAADI. In DNA form, the CDR3 reads TGCGCCAGCAGTGACCCCAGCGGGGGGGCTGTTGAGACCCAGTACTTC. Its protein is CASSDPSGGAVETQYF.

The DNA of the CDR3 is TGTGCCAGCAGTTTAATGGGGGGACTACGTAACTATGGCTACACCTTC. Encoded protein: CASSLMGGLRNYGYTF. The V call is TRBV27, the J call TRBJ1-2; a weak D match, TRBD1 (5 bases). This CDR3 comprises 16 residues. V lost 2 bases to trimming and J lost 1 base, with 14 bases between them. In germline, CDR1 is MNHEY, CDR2 SMNVEV (reference sequence).

This rearrangement joins TRBV7-2 to TRBJ2-3, with TRBD2 matching over 8 bases. Germline CDR1 and CDR2: SGHTA and FQGNSA. V dropped 6 bases and J dropped 0; count of bases not matched to a gene: 11. The CDR3 consists of 17 residues. CDR3 in DNA: TGTGCCAGCAGGCTTACCTTTAGCGGGGCTAGCACAGATACGCAGTATTTT. Translating it yields CASRLTFSGASTDTQYF.

The gene calls are TRBV7-8 and TRBJ1-5; D gene unclear. The CDR3 covers 17 residues. Trimming shortened V by 1 base and J by 0 bases, and 13 bases separated the two germline ends. CDR1 and CDR2 from the germline V gene are SGHVS and FQNEAQ. The CDR3 sequence: CASSLELSGYSNQPQHF. The CDR3 DNA reads TGTGCCAGCAGCTTAGAGTTGTCCGGTTATAGCAATCAGCCCCAGCATTTT.

The V and J genes are TRBV7-2 and TRBJ2-1, with a possible D match to TRBD2 (5 bases). The CDR3 is 13 residues long. Germline lookup yields CDR1 SGHTA and CDR2 FQGNSA. V was cut by 0 bases and J by 5 bases, with 5 bases left in between. CDR3 nucleotide sequence: TGTGCCAGCAGCTTAGCGCGGGACAATGAGCAGTTCTTC. This codes for CASSLARDNEQFF.